The 13 T cell receptor beta chains listed next were all sequenced from one sample in a study of control samples from healthy donors and cancer patients. Produced via immunoSEQ multiplex PCR; TCRdb's table is partial and in-frame only. The sample yields approximately 160,000 clones, 80% to 95% seen once. Sequencing was done on a sample of blood. These receptors originate from an older woman in good health.

In its sample, this clone was seen a few times. This chain links TRBV9 with TRBJ2-2; 9 bases fit TRBD1. Germline CDR1 SGDLS, CDR2 YYNGEE. With V trimmed by 4 bases and J by 0 bases, 10 bases remained unmatched. The CDR3 sequence is 18 residues long. The CDR3 region is CASSPGTGWVANTGELFF. The CDR3 nucleotides are TGTGCCAGCAGCCCGGGGACAGGGTGGGTTGCGAACACCGGGGAGCTGTTTTTT.

This chain uses TRBV6-2 or TRBV6-3 with TRBJ1-2; D gene unclear. V was clipped by 6 bases and J by 5 bases, with 22 bases between them. Germline V gives CDR1 MNHEY, CDR2 SVGEGT. The CDR3 is made up of 16 amino acids. DNA of the CDR3: TGTGCCAGCAGCCCTCCTGCTAGATCTGGGATTTATGGCTACACCTTC. Amino acid sequence: CASSPPARSGIYGYTF.

The chain joins TRBV11-3 to TRBJ2-1; tentative D call: TRBD1 (7 bases). This CDR3 spans 14 amino acids. V shed 4 bases and J shed 9 bases, with 16 bases lying between them. Germline V gives CDR1 SGHNT, CDR2 YENEEA. Written as DNA, the CDR3 is TGTGCCAGCAGCTATCAAGCAGGGGGGCCTGAGCAGTTCTTC. Protein product: CASSYQAGGPEQFF.

This sequence joins TRBV29-1 and TRBJ2-7; TRBD1 matches 9 bases. V trimming: 5 bases; J trimming: 2 bases; junction bases outside the gene matches: 4. This CDR3 is 13 amino acids long. The germline V gene has CDR1 SQVTM and CDR2 ANQGSEA. The CDR3, as DNA: TGCAGCGTTTGGACAGGGGTCACCTACGAGCAGTACTTC. It translates to CSVWTGVTYEQYF.

This sequence joins TRBV27 and TRBJ2-7; no reliable D call. The CDR3 has 11 amino acids. V lost 7 bases and J lost 7, with 11 bases in between. CDR1 is MNHEY and CDR2 is SMNVEV in the germline V gene (reference sequence). CDR3 loop: CASIIPGEQYF. The CDR3 bases are TGTGCCAGCATAATCCCAGGAGAGCAGTACTTC.

V gene TRBV24-1 combines with J gene TRBJ2-7; 9 bases map to TRBD1. CDR1 is KGHDR and CDR2 is SFDVKD in the germline V gene. J lost 2 bases, V lost 3 bases, and 4 bases had no gene match. The CDR3 is made up of 15 amino acids. The CDR3: CATSDPRQGAYEQYF. The CDR3 nucleotides are TGTGCCACCAGTGATCCACGACAGGGGGCCTACGAGCAGTACTTC.

This chain joins TRBV7-9 and TRBJ1-1; D call uncertain. This CDR3 is built from 12 residues. Between the trimmed V and J ends, which lost 1 base and 3 bases, there was a span of 3 bases. Germline lookup yields CDR1 SEHNR and CDR2 FQNEAQ (reference sequence). The CDR3 is CASSLVHTEAFF. The CDR3, as DNA: TGTGCCAGCAGCTTAGTGCACACTGAAGCTTTCTTT.

The chain has TRBV3-1 (or the pseudogene TRBV3-2) and TRBJ1-5; D gene ambiguous. The length of the CDR3 is 15 residues. Trimming cost V 0 bases and J 2 bases, with 8 bases left between them. The V gene's germline CDR1 is LGHDT and CDR2 YNNKEL (reference sequence). Written as DNA, the CDR3 is TGTGCCAGCAGCCAAGATCTTACAGGCAATCAGCCCCAGCATTTT. Translating gives CASSQDLTGNQPQHF.

In nucleotides, the CDR3 is TGTGCCAGCAGCCCTGCTGGCGGAGAGACCCAGTACTTC. Its translation is CASSPAGGETQYF. V and J are TRBV5-5 and TRBJ2-5; D unclear. The CDR3 consists of 13 residues. The V end was cut by 4 bases, the J end by 4 bases, with 11 bases between. Germline V gene data show CDR1 as SGHKS and CDR2 as YYEKEE (reference sequence).

The V gene is TRBV18, the J gene TRBJ1-1; D possibly corresponds to TRBD1 (6 bases). Germline V lookup: CDR1 KGHSH, CDR2 LQKENI. Trimming stripped 2 bases from V and 3 bases from J, with 13 bases between. The CDR3 runs 15 residues. The CDR3 nucleotides are TGTGCCAGCTCACCATTTAGGACAGCTGACACTGAAGCTTTCTTT. It encodes CASSPFRTADTEAFF.

This clone has just one count. CDR3 residues: CASSQDWQGTDEKLFF. The CDR3 bases are TGCGCCAGCAGCCAAGATTGGCAAGGGACGGATGAAAAACTGTTTTTT. This rearrangement joins TRBV4-1 to TRBJ1-4, with a weak D call TRBD1 (5 bases). Germline CDR1 and CDR2: MGHRA and YSYEKL. V shed 0 bases and J shed 6 bases, with 14 bases lying between them. This CDR3 region has 16 residues.

Comment on this clone: It is likely a read error: a sequence one base away is far more abundant. The same CDR3 is also encoded by other DNA sequences in this sample. The rearrangement links TRBV5-6 to TRBJ1-1, with D possibly being TRBD1 (6 bases). With 0 bases removed from V and 2 bases from J, the gap between germline ends came to 11 bases. Germline V CDR1 and CDR2: SGHDT, YYEEEE. CDR3 length: 15 amino acids. The DNA for the CDR3 is TGTGCCAGCAGCTTGGTGCGGGGGGGCAACACTGAAGCTTTCTTT. Translated: CASSLVRGGNTEAFF.

This clone showed up just once. V is TRBV7-9 and J is TRBJ1-1, with TRBD1 matching over 8 bases. Trimming removed 4 bases from V and 5 bases from J; junction bases left unmatched: 6. The CDR3 sequence is 14 residues long. From germline, CDR1 is SEHNR and CDR2 FQNEAQ (reference sequence). CDR3 nucleotides: TGTGCCAGCAGCTCCGTGGACAGGGTAACTGAAGCTTTCTTT. Translating gives CASSSVDRVTEAFF.